This paragraph reports one TCR beta chain. This specimen includes other DNA sequences encoding the same CDR3. The data originate from a study of beta chain features in type 1 diabetes. The collection from each donor was one heparinised blood draw averaging roughly 0.12 L. Expressed TCRB transcripts were sequenced because the entire RNA isolate underwent reverse transcription. Libraries were prepared by immunoSEQ multiplex PCR; TCRdb keeps only in-frame clonotypes and omits some of them. This table holds under 450,000 clones, about 14% found once. V lost 4 bases to trimming and J lost 1 base, with 7 bases between them. The CDR3 consists of 13 residues. CDR1 is KGHSH, CDR2 LQKENI, per germline.

Sequencing was done on a sample of naive CD4+ T cells from blood. This sequence was found in a man aged 25 to 40 in good health. This chain links TRBV18 with TRBJ2-5; D gene unclear. CDR3: CASSQGLQETQYF. In DNA, the CDR3 is TGTGCCAGCTCACAGGGTCTCCAAGAGACCCAGTACTTC.